Listed here are 2 T cell receptor beta chains from one sample, sequenced in a study of blood T cell repertoires in COVID-19. Produced via immunoSEQ multiplex PCR; TCRdb's table is partial and in-frame only. The sample has 150,000 to 200,000 clones; roughly 86% are singletons. Sequenced: peripheral blood. Receptors originate from a man between 65 and 85 years old with acute or convalescent COVID-19.

Only a few counts were recorded for this clone. Other nucleotide sequences from this sample produce the same CDR3. CDR3: CASSSPRGRYEQYF. CDR3 bases: TGTGCCAGCAGCTCCCCGCGCGGGCGGTACGAGCAGTACTTC. The rearrangement uses TRBV11-2 and TRBJ2-7, with a possible D match to TRBD2 (5 bases). V was clipped by 4 bases and J by 4 bases, with 14 bases between them. Looked up from germline, CDR1 is SGHAT and CDR2 is FQNNGV. This CDR3 is built from 14 residues. Filled out from reference TRBV11-2 and TRBJ2-7, the complete variable domain reads EAGVAQSPRYKIIEKRQSVAFWCNPISGHATLYWYQQILGQGPKLLIQFQNNGVVDDSQLPKDRFSAERLKGVDSTLKIQPAKLEDSAVYLCASSSPRGRYEQYFGPGTRLTVT.

This clone has just a few counts. V gene TRBV4-3 combines with J gene TRBJ2-2; no reliable D call. The length of the CDR3 is 15 residues. The V and J ends lost 0 bases and 1 base respectively, with 6 bases between them. Germline lookup yields CDR1 LGHNA and CDR2 YSLEER. This CDR3 is CASSQDGWNTGELFF. The CDR3 nucleotides are TGCGCCAGCAGCCAAGACGGGTGGAACACCGGGGAGCTGTTTTTT.